Following are 25 T cell receptor beta chains from one sample sequenced in a study of cytomegalovirus exposure and HLA in healthy donors. PCR involved 60 Vbeta and 13 Jbeta primers. TCRdb's table, derived via immunoSEQ multiplex PCR, lists solely in-frame clones and lacks some. The sample comprises 100,000 to 150,000 clones, about 77% of which are singletons, and approximately 1.4% rests with the top ten. Sequencing was done on a sample of PBMCs. These receptors originate from a woman in her thirties or forties in good health and CMV-seronegative.

V usage is TRBV6-5 and J usage is TRBJ1-1, with D uncertain. Trimming pared 5 bases from V and 0 bases from J, leaving 10 bases between. This CDR3 has 14 amino acids. Germline CDR1 and CDR2: MNHEY and SVGAGI. The CDR3 is CASSQSPLNTEAFF. The CDR3 DNA follows: TGTGCCAGCAGTCAGTCCCCGTTGAACACTGAAGCTTTCTTT.

V usage is TRBV27 and J usage is TRBJ1-5; D may be TRBD1 (6 bases). The CDR3 contains 15 residues. CDR1 MNHEY and CDR2 SMNVEV come from the germline V gene (reference sequence). V was trimmed by 2 bases and J by 6 bases, leaving 14 bases between them. The CDR3 protein is CASSLNRAYGQPQHF. The CDR3, as DNA: TGTGCCAGCAGTTTAAACAGGGCTTACGGTCAGCCCCAGCATTTT.

The chain combines TRBV15 with TRBJ2-2; D is perhaps TRBD2 (5 bases). The CDR3 totals 16 residues. Between the trimmed V and J ends, which lost 1 base and 6 bases, there was a span of 15 bases. The germline CDR1 and CDR2 sequences are LNHNV and YYDKDF (reference sequence). The DNA for the CDR3 is TGTGCCACCAGCAGAGTCGGGGTGACGGTAGCCGGGGAGCTGTTTTTT. Amino acids: CATSRVGVTVAGELFF.

This chain uses TRBV6-4 with TRBJ1-6; no definite D call. Trimming shortened V by 6 bases and J by 6 bases, and 12 bases separated the two germline ends. The CDR3 covers 14 residues. Germline V gives CDR1 MRHNA, CDR2 SNTAGT. CDR3 nucleotide sequence: TGTGCCAGCAGATCAGGAAAACTTAATTCACCCCTCCACTTT. It encodes CASRSGKLNSPLHF.

This chain connects TRBV6-4 to TRBJ2-7, with 7 bases fitting TRBD2. After removal of 5 bases from V and 0 bases from J, the junction contained 7 bases not matched to a gene. CDR3 length equals 15 residues. Germline V lookup: CDR1 MRHNA, CDR2 SNTAGT. The CDR3 nucleotides are TGTGCCAGCAGTAAGGAAGCGGGGAACTCCTACGAGCAGTACTTC. It is translated as CASSKEAGNSYEQYF.

The chain recombines TRBV10-3 with TRBJ2-7, with 7 bases fitting TRBD1. After removal of 7 bases from V and 3 bases from J, the junction contained 6 bases not matched to a gene. The CDR3 sequence is 13 residues long. Germline V CDR1 and CDR2: ENHRY, SYGVKD. CDR3 loop: CAITGTVNYEQYF. CDR3 DNA sequence: TGTGCCATCACTGGGACAGTTAACTACGAGCAGTACTTC.

This clone is a singleton in its sample. V usage is TRBV12-5 and J usage is TRBJ2-7, with 8 bases matching TRBD1. Germline trimming cut 6 bases from V and 3 bases from J; bases unmatched to any gene: 4. The CDR3 extends over 13 amino acids. Germline V lookup: CDR1 LGHNT, CDR2 FRNRAP. CDR3 protein: CASGHGQGYEQYF. The CDR3 DNA follows: TGTGCTAGTGGCCATGGACAGGGCTACGAGCAGTACTTC.

The chain has TRBV4-1 and TRBJ2-5, with D perhaps TRBD1 (6 bases). The CDR3 is 16 residues long. The germline CDR1 and CDR2 sequences are MGHRA and YSYEKL. V lost 4 bases and J lost 2, with 17 bases in between. CDR3 coding DNA: TGCGCCAGCAGCCCACCCCTCCAGGGGACACAAGAGACCCAGTACTTC. Residues: CASSPPLQGTQETQYF.

The rearrangement uses TRBV28 and TRBJ2-3, with D perhaps matching TRBD2 (6 bases). The CDR3 has 13 amino acids. From germline, CDR1 is MDHEN and CDR2 SYDVKM. V was clipped by 7 bases and J by 2 bases, with 10 bases between them. Written as DNA, the CDR3 is TGTGCCAGCAACGCGGGACTCACAGATACGCAGTATTTT. It specifies CASNAGLTDTQYF.

The rearrangement links TRBV10-1 to TRBJ1-1; perhaps TRBD1 as D (6 bases). The germline CDR1 and CDR2 sequences are WNHNN and SYGVQD (reference sequence). The CDR3 spans 18 residues. V was trimmed by 3 bases and J by 1 base, leaving 21 bases between them. The CDR3: CASSDSQGFFGKNTEAFF. CDR3 in DNA: TGCGCCAGCAGTGATTCACAGGGATTTTTCGGAAAGAACACTGAAGCTTTCTTT.

Only a few counts were recorded for this clone. This chain uses TRBV7-2 with TRBJ1-3; D is unclear. Germline V lookup: CDR1 SGHTA, CDR2 FQGNSA. This CDR3 is built from 15 residues. The germline V and J ends were trimmed by 0 bases and 4 bases, with 10 bases remaining between them. The CDR3 bases are TGTGCCAGCAGCTTAGCGGCGGGGTCGGGAAACACCATATATTTT. Translation gives CASSLAAGSGNTIYF.

The CDR3 DNA reads TGTGCCAGCAGCGTAGCCGGGACAGCTAACTATGGCTACACCTTC. It encodes CASSVAGTANYGYTF. The rearrangement uses TRBV9 and TRBJ1-2; 7 bases align to TRBD1. Unmatched junction bases numbered 2, after V lost 0 bases and J lost 0 bases. This CDR3 region has 15 residues. Germline CDR1 SGDLS, CDR2 YYNGEE.

The chain recombines TRBV6-6 with TRBJ1-2, with 7 bases identical to TRBD1. Germline CDR1 is MNHNY and CDR2 is SVGAGI (reference sequence). V lost 2 bases, J lost 1 base, and 4 bases stayed unmatched. The CDR3 covers 15 residues. Here the CDR3 reads CASSYGTGDNYGYTF. The DNA of the CDR3 is TGTGCCAGCAGTTACGGTACAGGGGATAACTATGGCTACACCTTC.

The chain has TRBV18 and TRBJ2-7, with D possibly matching TRBD1 (5 bases). Germline V CDR1 and CDR2: KGHSH, LQKENI. The CDR3 contains 14 residues. Trimming cost V 2 bases and J 0 bases, with 8 bases left between them. CDR3 in amino acids: CASSPWTFSYEQYF. CDR3 in DNA: TGTGCCAGCTCACCATGGACATTCTCCTACGAGCAGTACTTC.

The genes are TRBV5-1 and TRBJ1-1, with D possibly TRBD1 on 5 matching bases. Looked up from germline, CDR1 is SGHRS and CDR2 is YFSETQ. The CDR3 has 15 amino acids. The V and J ends lost 4 bases and 0 bases respectively, with 13 bases between them. The CDR3 bases are TGCGCCAGCAGCCCGGGGGGTGAGATGAACACTGAAGCTTTCTTT. It codes for CASSPGGEMNTEAFF.

This clone occurred a few times. This sequence joins TRBV5-6 and TRBJ2-2; the D gene is possibly TRBD2 (6 bases). This CDR3 comprises 16 residues. Germline CDR1 is SGHDT and CDR2 is YYEEEE. The germline V and J ends were trimmed by 7 bases and 5 bases, with 21 bases remaining between them. The CDR3 bases are TGTGCCAGCTGCATGAGGGCAGGGAGGTTAACCGGGGAGCTGTTTTTT. It encodes CASCMRAGRLTGELFF.

The J gene is TRBJ1-2, the V gene TRBV6-1, with D unresolved. The germline CDR1 and CDR2 sequences are MNHNS and SASEGT. This CDR3 is built from 15 residues. V was pared by 10 bases and J by 0 bases, with 18 bases between. As DNA, the CDR3 is TGTGCCACTACGGACGGGATCAATGCTAACTATGGCTACACCTTC. Amino acids: CATTDGINANYGYTF.

The chain has TRBV7-2 and TRBJ2-5, with 7 nucleotides matching TRBD1. Unmatched junction bases numbered 18, after V lost 1 base and J lost 4 bases. The CDR3 runs to 19 residues. Germline CDR1 and CDR2: SGHTA and FQGNSA. The CDR3 nucleotides are TGTGCCAGCAGCTTAGAGTTCGTAGGGCCAGGGGGAAGTCGAGAGACCCAGTACTTC. Translated, it gives CASSLEFVGPGGSRETQYF.

The V and J genes are TRBV15 and TRBJ2-2; no clear D. From germline, CDR1 is LNHNV and CDR2 YYDKDF (reference sequence). This CDR3 is 15 amino acids long. Trimming pared 2 bases from V and 1 base from J, leaving 8 bases between. CDR3 amino acids: CATSRTNKNTGELFF. The CDR3, as DNA: TGTGCCACCAGCAGAACTAACAAGAACACCGGGGAGCTGTTTTTT.

Worth noting for this clone: This specimen includes other DNA sequences encoding the same CDR3. The chain has TRBV9 and TRBJ2-5; 12 bases agree with TRBD2. Unmatched junction bases numbered 2, after V lost 1 base and J lost 4 bases. CDR3 length equals 15 residues. Germline CDR1 reads SGDLS; CDR2 reads YYNGEE. CDR3 loop: CASSVLAGGPETQYF. As DNA, the CDR3 is TGTGCCAGCAGCGTACTAGCGGGGGGGCCAGAGACCCAGTACTTC. Based on the CDR3 plus reference TRBV9 and TRBJ2-5, the full variable domain is DSGVTQTPKHLITATGQRVTLRCSPRSGDLSVYWYQQSLDQGLQFLIQYYNGEERAKGNILERFSAQQFPDLHSELNLSSLELGDSALYFCASSVLAGGPETQYFGPGTRLLVL.

The chain links TRBV15 to TRBJ1-5; D call uncertain. Trimming cost V 0 bases and J 7 bases, with 13 bases left between them. The CDR3 runs to 15 residues. The germline gives CDR1 LNHNV, CDR2 YYDKDF (reference sequence). The CDR3 DNA reads TGTGCCACCAGCAGAGATATTGGGAGGACCCAGCCCCAGCATTTT. This codes for CATSRDIGRTQPQHF.

This clone was detected only a few times. This chain uses TRBV6-5 with TRBJ1-1, with unresolved D. Germline assignment: CDR1 MNHEY and CDR2 SVGAGI. The CDR3 covers 14 residues. V dropped 7 bases and J dropped 0 bases, with 12 bases sitting between them. CDR3 nucleotide sequence: TGTGCCAGCACTGATCCGGGAATGAACACTGAAGCTTTCTTT. Its protein is CASTDPGMNTEAFF.

The genes are TRBV6-5 and TRBJ1-2, with 9 bases aligning to TRBD1. V lost 6 bases, J lost 0 bases, and 5 bases stayed unmatched. This CDR3 region has 15 residues. Germline assignment: CDR1 MNHEY and CDR2 SVGAGI. CDR3 bases: TGTGCCAGCAGAACAGGGGGCAGGTCTAACTATGGCTACACCTTC. This encodes CASRTGGRSNYGYTF.

This clone was recorded a few times. The chain is built from TRBV6-1 and TRBJ2-7; 11 positions agree with TRBD1. This CDR3 has 15 amino acids. V dropped 6 bases and J dropped 2; count of bases not matched to a gene: 6. Germline lookup yields CDR1 MNHNS and CDR2 SASEGT. CDR3 amino acids: CASRHRDRGTYEQYF. CDR3 DNA: TGTGCCAGCAGGCACCGGGACAGGGGGACCTACGAGCAGTACTTC.

This clone has a single count. This chain joins TRBV7-2 and TRBJ1-2, with D perhaps matching TRBD1 (6 bases). The V gene's germline CDR1 is SGHTA and CDR2 FQGNSA. The CDR3 spans 12 residues. V lost 5 bases and J 8 bases, leaving 12 bases between the germline ends. CDR3 in amino acids: CASSADSPGYTF. The CDR3 nucleotides are TGTGCCAGCAGCGCGGACAGCCCCGGCTACACCTTC.